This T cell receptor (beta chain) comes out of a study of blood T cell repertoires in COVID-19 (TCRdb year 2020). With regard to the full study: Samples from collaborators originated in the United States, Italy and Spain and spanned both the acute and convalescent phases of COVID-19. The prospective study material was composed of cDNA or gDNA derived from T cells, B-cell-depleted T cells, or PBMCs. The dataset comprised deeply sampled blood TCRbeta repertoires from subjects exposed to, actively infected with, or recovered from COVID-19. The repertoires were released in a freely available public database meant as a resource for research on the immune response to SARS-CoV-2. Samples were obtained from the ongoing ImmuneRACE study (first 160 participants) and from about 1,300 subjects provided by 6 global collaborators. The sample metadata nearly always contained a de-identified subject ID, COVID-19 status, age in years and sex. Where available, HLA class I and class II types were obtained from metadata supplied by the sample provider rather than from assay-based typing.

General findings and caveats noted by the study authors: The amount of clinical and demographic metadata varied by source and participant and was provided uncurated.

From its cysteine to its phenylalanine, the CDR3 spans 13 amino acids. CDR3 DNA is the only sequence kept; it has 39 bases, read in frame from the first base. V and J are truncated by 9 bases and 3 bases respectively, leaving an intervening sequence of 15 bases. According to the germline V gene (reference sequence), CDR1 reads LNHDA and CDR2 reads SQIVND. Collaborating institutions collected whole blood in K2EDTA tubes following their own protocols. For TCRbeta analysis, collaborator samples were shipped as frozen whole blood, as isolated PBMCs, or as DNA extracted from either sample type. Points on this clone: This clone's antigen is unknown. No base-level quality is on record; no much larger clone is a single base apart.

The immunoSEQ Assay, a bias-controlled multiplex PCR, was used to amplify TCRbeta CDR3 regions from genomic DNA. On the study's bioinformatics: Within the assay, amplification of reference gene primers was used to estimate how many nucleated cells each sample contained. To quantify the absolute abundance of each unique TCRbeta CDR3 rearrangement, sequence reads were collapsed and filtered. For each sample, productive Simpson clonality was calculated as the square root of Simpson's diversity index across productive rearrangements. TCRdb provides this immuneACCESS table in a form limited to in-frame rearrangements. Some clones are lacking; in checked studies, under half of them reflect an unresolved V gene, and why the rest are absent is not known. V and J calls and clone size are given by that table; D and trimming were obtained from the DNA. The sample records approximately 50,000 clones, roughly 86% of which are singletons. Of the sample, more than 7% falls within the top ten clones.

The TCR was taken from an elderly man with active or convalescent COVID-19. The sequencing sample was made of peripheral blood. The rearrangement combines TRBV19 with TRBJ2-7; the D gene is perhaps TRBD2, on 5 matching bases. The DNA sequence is TGTGCCAGCCTAACCGGGAACCTCTACGAGCAGTACTTC. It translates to CASLTGNLYEQYF. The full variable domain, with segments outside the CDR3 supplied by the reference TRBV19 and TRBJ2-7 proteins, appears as DGGITQSPKYLFRKEGQNVTLSCEQNLNHDAMYWYRQDPGQGLRLIYYSQIVNDFQKGDIAEGYSVSREKKESFPLTVTSAQKNPTAFYLCASLTGNLYEQYFGPGTRLTVT.